The present TCR beta chain was sequenced within a study of T-cell memory formation after mild COVID-19. Regarding the study as a whole: Among contracting clones, CD4+ were mainly CM/EM and CD8+ enriched in EMRA.

About this clonotype: The antigen remains unidentified.

Using its own MiXCR run on the 5' RACE reads, TCRdb lists one record per CDR3 protein. Of fewer than 650,000 distinct CDR3 sequences in the sample, approximately 15% are singletons; the top ten hold 8.1%. This CDR3 region has 14 residues. Per the germline V gene, CDR1 is SGHNT and CDR2 is YENEEA. V was clipped by 5 bases and J by 5 bases, with 13 bases between them. The material sequenced was PBMCs or a T cell subset sorted from them (not recorded which). The source of this sequence is an adult woman who had mild COVID-19 (a few samples of this study predate the infection). Cell type and time point are not known. The chain couples TRBV11-3 to TRBJ1-5, with D possibly TRBD1 on 5 matching bases. CDR3 sequence: CASSTHRWDQPQHF. The CDR3 bases are TGTGCCAGCAGCACCCACAGGTGGGATCAGCCCCAGCATTTT.